This T cell receptor beta chain is drawn from a study of cytomegalovirus exposure and HLA in healthy donors. 13 Jbeta primers and 60 Vbeta primers were used for the PCR. Sequenced by immunoSEQ multiplex PCR; TCRdb stores in-frame clones only, minus some. The data hold a few hundred thousand clones, with around 65% observed a single time. Sequencing used PBMCs. The TCR was taken from a female donor in good health and CMV-seronegative.

The CDR3 reads CASSLAGYGNTIYF. The CDR3 DNA follows: TGCGCCAGCAGCTTGGCAGGGTACGGAAACACCATATATTTT. The V gene is TRBV5-1, the J gene TRBJ1-3; perhaps TRBD1 as D (5 bases). Trimming cost V 0 bases and J 4 bases, with 8 bases left between them. The CDR3 runs to 14 residues. Germline CDR1 reads SGHRS; CDR2 reads YFSETQ.